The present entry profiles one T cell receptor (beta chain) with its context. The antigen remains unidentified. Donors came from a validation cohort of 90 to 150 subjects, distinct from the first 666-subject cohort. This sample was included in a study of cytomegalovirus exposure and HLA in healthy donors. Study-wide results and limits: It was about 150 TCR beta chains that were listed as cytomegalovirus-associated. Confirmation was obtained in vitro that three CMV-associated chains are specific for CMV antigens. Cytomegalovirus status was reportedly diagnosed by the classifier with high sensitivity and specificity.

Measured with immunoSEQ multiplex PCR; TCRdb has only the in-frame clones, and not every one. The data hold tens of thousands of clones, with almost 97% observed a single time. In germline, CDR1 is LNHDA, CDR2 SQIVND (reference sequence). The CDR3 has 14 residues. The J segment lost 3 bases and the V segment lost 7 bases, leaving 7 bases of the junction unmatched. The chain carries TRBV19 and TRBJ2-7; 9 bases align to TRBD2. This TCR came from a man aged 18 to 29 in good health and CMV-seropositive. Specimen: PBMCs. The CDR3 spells CASNKREDFYEQYF. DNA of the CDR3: TGTGCCAGTAATAAGCGGGAGGATTTCTACGAGCAGTACTTC.